The 9 T cell receptor beta chains listed next were all sequenced from one sample in a study of blood T cells in healthy people across ages. Through a sample-barcoded 5' primer and a J-beta primer mix, a second PCR was run for about 7 to 12 cycles. TCRdb used MiXCR to reprocess the 5' RACE reads, holding one entry per CDR3 protein. The sample yields 1 million or so distinct CDR3 sequences, 35% to 55% seen once. The source material was blood. All receptors derive from a woman aged 55-75 years in good health.

This rearrangement joins TRBV20-1 to TRBJ2-3; D not certain. Trimming removed 3 bases from V and 5 bases from J, with 6 bases in between. From germline, CDR1 is DFQATT and CDR2 SNEGSKA (reference sequence). The CDR3 covers 11 residues. The DNA for the CDR3 is TGCAGTGCTAGTGTTCGAGATACGCAGTATTTT. Its translation is CSASVRDTQYF.

CDR3 in amino acids: CASSLDVDETQYF. CDR3 in DNA: TGTGCCAGCAGCCTGGATGTTGATGAGACCCAGTACTTC. The gene calls are TRBV11-2 and TRBJ2-7, with D unclear. The J call is uncertain, as TRBJ2-5 better fits the DNA end. CDR3 length equals 13 residues. CDR1 SGHAT and CDR2 FQNNGV come from the germline V gene.

Of note for this clonotype: This may stem from a read error, because a much larger clone lies one nucleotide away. The V call is TRBV6-5, the J call TRBJ2-1; a weak D match, TRBD2 (5 bases). The length of the CDR3 is 16 residues. Trimming removed 0 bases at V and 6 bases at J, with 15 bases between. Germline V lookup: CDR1 MNHEY, CDR2 SVGAGI. The CDR3 DNA reads TGTGCCAGCAGTTACTCAGGGCTAGCCGCAATCAATGAGCAGTTCTTC. This sequence encodes CASSYSGLAAINEQFF.

This clonotype occurred a few times. This sequence joins TRBV5-5 and TRBJ2-5, with D tentatively TRBD1 (6 bases). Trimming cost V 6 bases and J 1 base, with 19 bases left between them. The CDR3 runs to 16 residues. Germline V gene data show CDR1 as SGHKS and CDR2 as YYEKEE (reference sequence). Here the CDR3 reads CASTGRDTITQETQYF. The DNA for the CDR3 is TGTGCCAGCACCGGACGGGACACAATTACCCAAGAGACCCAGTACTTC.

This clonotype was seen only once. The chain links TRBV7-9 to TRBJ1-1, with D perhaps matching TRBD1 (5 bases). The V gene lost 6 bases and the J gene lost 1 base, with 12 bases spanning the gap. This CDR3 contains 14 residues. Germline-derived CDR1 and CDR2 are SEHNR and FQNEAQ (reference sequence). CDR3 region: CASSLDSKNTEAFF. The CDR3 nucleotides are TGTGCCAGCAGTCTCGACAGCAAGAACACTGAAGCTTTCTTT.

This clonotype was seen a few times. The gene calls are TRBV11-2 and TRBJ2-7, with 7 bases lining up with TRBD2. Germline lookup yields CDR1 SGHAT and CDR2 FQNNGV. The CDR3 totals 14 residues. Trimming at V came to 5 bases and at J to 4 bases, leaving 8 bases not matched to a gene. CDR3 DNA: TGTGCCAGCAGCCAAGGGCGGGGGAAGTACGAGCAGTACTTC. It codes for CASSQGRGKYEQYF.

The chain joins TRBV5-1 to TRBJ2-3; 10 positions match TRBD2. The CDR3 totals 15 residues. CDR1 is SGHRS and CDR2 is YFSETQ in the germline V gene. V lost 5 bases and J lost 0; bases outside the gene matches: 3. CDR3: CASRWGLASTDTQYF. In DNA, the CDR3 is TGCGCCAGCAGGTGGGGACTAGCGAGCACAGATACGCAGTATTTT.

The chain carries TRBV12-3 or TRBV12-4 and TRBJ1-6; D ambiguous. The CDR3 spans 14 residues. Deletions cut 5 bases from V and 7 bases from J, with 12 bases between. DNA of the CDR3: TGTGCCAGCAGTAAGCCGGGAGAGAATTCACCCCTCCACTTT. Translated: CASSKPGENSPLHF.

For this clonotype: Being one base from a much bigger clone, this may be a read error. The gene calls are TRBV29-1 and TRBJ2-4; D remains ambiguous. Trimming took off 1 base at V and 9 bases at J, with 22 bases between the two ends. This CDR3 region has 16 residues. Germline V CDR1 and CDR2: SQVTM, ANQGSEA. Written as DNA, the CDR3 is TGCAGCGTTGAAGGGTTAAAGGATTTGGTCAATGCCATTCAGTACTTC. The encoded protein is CSVEGLKDLVNAIQYF.